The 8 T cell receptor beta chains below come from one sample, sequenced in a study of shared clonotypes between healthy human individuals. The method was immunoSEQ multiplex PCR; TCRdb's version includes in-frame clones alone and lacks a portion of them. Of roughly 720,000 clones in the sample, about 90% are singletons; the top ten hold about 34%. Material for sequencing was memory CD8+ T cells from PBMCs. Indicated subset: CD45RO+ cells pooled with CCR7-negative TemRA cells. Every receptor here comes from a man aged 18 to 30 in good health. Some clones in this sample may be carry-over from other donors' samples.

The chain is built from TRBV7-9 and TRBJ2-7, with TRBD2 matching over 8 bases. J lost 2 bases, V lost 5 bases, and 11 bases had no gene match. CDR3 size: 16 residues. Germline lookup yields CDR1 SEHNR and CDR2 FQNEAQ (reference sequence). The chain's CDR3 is CASSLREGSGTYEQYF. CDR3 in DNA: TGTGCCAGCAGCCTCCGGGAGGGTAGCGGGACCTACGAGCAGTACTTC.

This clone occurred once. Written as DNA, the CDR3 is TGCGCCAGCAGCCTCTTTCCCCCGAGTACAGGGGAGGGTTCTGAAGCTTTCTTT. Translating gives CASSLFPPSTGEGSEAFF. The chain couples TRBV5-1 to TRBJ1-1; the match to TRBD1 covers 7 bases. With 4 bases clipped from V and 6 bases from J, the junction kept 21 bases outside the gene matches. Germline V lookup: CDR1 SGHRS, CDR2 YFSETQ. The CDR3 loop spans 18 amino acids.

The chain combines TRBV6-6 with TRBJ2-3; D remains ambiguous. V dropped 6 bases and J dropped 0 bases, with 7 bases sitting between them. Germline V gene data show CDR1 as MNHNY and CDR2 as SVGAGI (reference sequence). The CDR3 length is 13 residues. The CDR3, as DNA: TGTGCCAGCAGGAAAGACAGCACAGATACGCAGTATTTT. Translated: CASRKDSTDTQYF.

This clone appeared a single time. The CDR3 sequence is CASSFGGGPHEQYF. Written as DNA, the CDR3 is TGTGCCAGCAGCTTTGGTGGGGGACCCCACGAGCAGTACTTC. The rearrangement links TRBV7-2 to TRBJ2-7; D is tentatively TRBD1 or TRBD2 (5 bases each). The germline V and J ends were trimmed by 3 bases and 5 bases, with 14 bases remaining between them. The CDR3 has 14 amino acids. Germline V gene data show CDR1 as SGHTA and CDR2 as FQGNSA.

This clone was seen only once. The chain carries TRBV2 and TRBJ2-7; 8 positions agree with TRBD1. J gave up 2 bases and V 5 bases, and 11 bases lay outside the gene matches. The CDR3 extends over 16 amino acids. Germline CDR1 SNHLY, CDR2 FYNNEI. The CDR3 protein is CASSLRQGRNAYEQYF. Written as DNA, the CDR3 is TGTGCCAGCAGTCTGAGACAGGGGAGGAACGCCTACGAGCAGTACTTC.

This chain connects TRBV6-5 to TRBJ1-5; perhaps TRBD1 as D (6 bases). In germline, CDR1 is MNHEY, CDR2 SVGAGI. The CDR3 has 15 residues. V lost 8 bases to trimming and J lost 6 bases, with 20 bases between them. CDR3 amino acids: CASAPDYRESQPQHF. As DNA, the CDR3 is TGTGCCAGCGCACCGGATTACAGGGAGAGTCAGCCCCAGCATTTT.

CDR3 residues: CASSLSGPETQYF. CDR3 nucleotide sequence: TGTGCCAGCAGCTTATCCGGCCCCGAGACCCAGTACTTC. The rearrangement joins TRBV7-9 to TRBJ2-5; D not resolved. Trimming left V 2 bases short and J 5 bases short, with 9 bases between. The length of the CDR3 is 13 residues. CDR1 is SEHNR, CDR2 FQNEAQ, per germline (reference sequence).

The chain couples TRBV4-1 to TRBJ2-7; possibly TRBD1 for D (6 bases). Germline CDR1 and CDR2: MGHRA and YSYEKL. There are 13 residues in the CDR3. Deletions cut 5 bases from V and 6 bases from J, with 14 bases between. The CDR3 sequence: CASSAIRTAEQYF. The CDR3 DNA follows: TGCGCCAGCAGCGCTATACGGACAGCCGAGCAGTACTTC.